Given below is one TCR beta chain in context. Its antigen remains unknown. This record comes from a study of monozygotic twins with inflammatory bowel disease. CDR3 length: 13 residues. Germline values: CDR1 DFQATT, CDR2 SNEGSKA (reference sequence). The study's findings and limits: Especially with disease activity, IBD patients had fewer clonotypes in common with others than healthy twins did. Patient repertoires may have gained variability from differing immunosuppressive treatments.

cDNA was made in eight separate reactions per sample. For each CDR3 protein, TCRdb gives one entry from its re-call of the 5' RACE reads, without DNA. The sample has 440,000 or so distinct CDR3 sequences. The TCR was taken from a human donor with ulcerative colitis or Crohn's disease, or a healthy co-twin of an affected twin (not recorded which). Sequenced input: blood. This chain connects TRBV20-1 to TRBJ2-1. CDR3 residues: CSVRPGSYNEQFF.